This T cell receptor (beta chain) derives from a study of STAT5B mutations in CD4+ large granular lymphocyte leukemia. Study context: The CDR3 'QG' motif was associated with a particular HLA allele among healthy donors.

Profiled with immunoSEQ multiplex PCR; TCRdb holds only in-frame clones, not every one. This table holds roughly 48,000 clones, about 70% found once. General study results and limits: Patient CD4-sorted repertoires looked more clonal than healthy CD4+ repertoires, even without putative leukemic clones. Compared with healthy controls (2/35), patient top clones favored TRBV06 (8/27).

Remarks on this clone: No antigen is known for it.

With 8 bases removed from V and 3 bases from J, the gap between germline ends came to 13 bases. The CDR3 sequence is 13 residues long. Germline assignment: CDR1 SGHVS and CDR2 FQNEAQ. The TCR sequence derives from a human donor in good health. J is TRBJ1-1 and V is TRBV7-8; no definite D call. The specimen was CD4+ T cells from blood buffy coats. Written as DNA, the CDR3 is TGTGCCAGCGGCGGACTCTCTTACACTGAAGCTTTCTTT. It codes for CASGGLSYTEAFF.